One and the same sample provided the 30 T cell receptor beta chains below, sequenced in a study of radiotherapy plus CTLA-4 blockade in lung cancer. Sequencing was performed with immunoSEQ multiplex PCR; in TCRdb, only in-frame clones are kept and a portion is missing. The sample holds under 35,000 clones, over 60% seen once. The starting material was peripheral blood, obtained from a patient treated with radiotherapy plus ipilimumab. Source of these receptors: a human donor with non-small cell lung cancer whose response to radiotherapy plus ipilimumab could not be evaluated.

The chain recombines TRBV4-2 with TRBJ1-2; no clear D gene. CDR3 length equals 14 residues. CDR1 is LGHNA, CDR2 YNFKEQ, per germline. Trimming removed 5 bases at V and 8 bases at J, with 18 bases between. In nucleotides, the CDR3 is TGTGCCAGCAGCTTGGTAGCAGCCGGCTTCGGCTACACCTTC. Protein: CASSLVAAGFGYTF.

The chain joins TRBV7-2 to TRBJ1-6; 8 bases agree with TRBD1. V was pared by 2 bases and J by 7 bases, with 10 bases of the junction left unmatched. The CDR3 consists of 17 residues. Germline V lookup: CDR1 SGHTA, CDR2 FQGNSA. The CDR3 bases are TGTGCCAGCAGCTTATCGCAGGGGGCGAGACCCAATTCACCCCTCCACTTT. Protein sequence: CASSLSQGARPNSPLHF.

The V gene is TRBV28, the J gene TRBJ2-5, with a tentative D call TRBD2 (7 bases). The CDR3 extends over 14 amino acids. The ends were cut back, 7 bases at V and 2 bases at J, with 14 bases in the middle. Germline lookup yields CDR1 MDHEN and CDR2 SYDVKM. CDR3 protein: CASIPRGGQETQYF. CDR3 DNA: TGTGCCAGCATACCTAGGGGGGGGCAAGAGACCCAGTACTTC. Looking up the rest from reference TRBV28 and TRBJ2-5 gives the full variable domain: DVKVTQSSRYLVKRTGEKVFLECVQDMDHENMFWYRQDPGLGLRLIYFSYDVKMKEKGDIPEGYSVSREKKERFSLILESASTNQTSMYLCASIPRGGQETQYFGPGTRLLVL.

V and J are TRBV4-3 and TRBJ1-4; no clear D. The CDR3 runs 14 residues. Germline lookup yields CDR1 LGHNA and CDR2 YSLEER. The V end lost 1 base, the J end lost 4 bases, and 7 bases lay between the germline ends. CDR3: CASSQGSNNEKLFF. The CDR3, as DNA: TGCGCCAGCAGCCAAGGCAGTAATAATGAAAAACTGTTTTTT.

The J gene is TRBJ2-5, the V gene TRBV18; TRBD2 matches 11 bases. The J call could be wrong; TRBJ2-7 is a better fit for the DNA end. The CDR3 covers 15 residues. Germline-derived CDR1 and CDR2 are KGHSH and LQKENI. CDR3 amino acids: CASSGGTSGYYEQYF. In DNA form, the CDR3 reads TGTGCCAGCTCCGGAGGGACTAGCGGATACTACGAGCAGTACTTC.

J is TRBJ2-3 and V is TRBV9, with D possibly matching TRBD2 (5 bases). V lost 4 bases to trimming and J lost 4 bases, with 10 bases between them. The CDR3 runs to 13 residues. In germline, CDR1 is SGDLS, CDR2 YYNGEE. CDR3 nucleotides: TGTGCCAGCAGCTTTGAGGGTGCAGATACGCAGTATTTT. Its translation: CASSFEGADTQYF.

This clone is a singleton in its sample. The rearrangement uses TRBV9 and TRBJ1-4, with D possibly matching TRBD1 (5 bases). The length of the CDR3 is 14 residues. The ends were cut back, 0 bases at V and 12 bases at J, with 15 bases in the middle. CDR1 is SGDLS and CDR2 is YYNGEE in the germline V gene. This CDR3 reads CASSVVAGPGELFF. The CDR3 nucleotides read TGTGCCAGCAGCGTAGTGGCAGGGCCGGGGGAACTGTTTTTT.

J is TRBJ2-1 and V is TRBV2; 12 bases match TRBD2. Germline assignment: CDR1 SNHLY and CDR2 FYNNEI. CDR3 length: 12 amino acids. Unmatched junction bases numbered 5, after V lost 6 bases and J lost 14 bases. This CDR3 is CASRLAGGGEFF. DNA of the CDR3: TGTGCCAGCAGGCTAGCGGGAGGGGGGGAGTTCTTC.

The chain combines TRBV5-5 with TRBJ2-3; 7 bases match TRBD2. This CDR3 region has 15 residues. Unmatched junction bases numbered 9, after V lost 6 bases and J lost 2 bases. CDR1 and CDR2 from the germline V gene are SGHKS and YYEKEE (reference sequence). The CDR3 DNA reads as TGTGCCAGCACTCGGGAGCTAGCGGTCACAGATACGCAGTATTTT. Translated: CASTRELAVTDTQYF.

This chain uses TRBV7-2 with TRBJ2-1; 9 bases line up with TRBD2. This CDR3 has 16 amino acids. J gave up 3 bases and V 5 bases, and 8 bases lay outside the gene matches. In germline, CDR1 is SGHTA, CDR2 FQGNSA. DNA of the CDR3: TGTGCCAGCAGCCAACTAGCGGGCTCTTTCTACAATGAGCAGTTCTTC. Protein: CASSQLAGSFYNEQFF. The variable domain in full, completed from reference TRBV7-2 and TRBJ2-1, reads GAGVSQSPSNKVTEKGKDVELRCDPISGHTALYWYRQSLGQGLEFLIYFQGNSAPDKSGLPSDRFSAERTGGSVSTLTIQRTQQEDSAVYLCASSQLAGSFYNEQFFGPGTRLTVL.

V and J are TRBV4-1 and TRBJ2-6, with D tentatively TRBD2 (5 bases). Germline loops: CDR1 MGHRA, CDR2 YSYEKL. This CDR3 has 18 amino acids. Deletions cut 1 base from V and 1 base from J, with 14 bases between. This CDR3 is CASSQGERLRSGANVLTF. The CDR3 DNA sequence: TGCGCCAGCAGCCAAGGGGAGCGTCTCCGGTCTGGGGCCAACGTCCTGACTTTC.

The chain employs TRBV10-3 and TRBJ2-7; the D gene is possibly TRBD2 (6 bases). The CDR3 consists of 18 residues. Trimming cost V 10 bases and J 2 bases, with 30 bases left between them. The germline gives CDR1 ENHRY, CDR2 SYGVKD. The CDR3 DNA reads TGTGCCAGCAGCAACCCCCCCGGGTTGTTAGCGGAACCCTACGAGCAGTACTTC. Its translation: CASSNPPGLLAEPYEQYF.

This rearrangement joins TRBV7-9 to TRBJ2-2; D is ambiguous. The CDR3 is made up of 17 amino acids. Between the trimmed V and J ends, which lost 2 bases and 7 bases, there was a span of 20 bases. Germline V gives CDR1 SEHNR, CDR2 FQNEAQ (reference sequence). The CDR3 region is CASSLSNSWSLVGELFF. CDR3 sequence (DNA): TGTGCCAGCAGCTTATCAAACTCTTGGAGTCTTGTCGGGGAGCTGTTTTTT.

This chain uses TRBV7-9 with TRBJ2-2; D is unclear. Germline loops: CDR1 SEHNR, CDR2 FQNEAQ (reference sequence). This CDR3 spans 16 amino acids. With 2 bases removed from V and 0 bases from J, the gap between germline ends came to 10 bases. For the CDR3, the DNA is TGTGCCAGCAGCTTATCATCCGCAGCGAACACCGGGGAGCTGTTTTTT. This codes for CASSLSSAANTGELFF.

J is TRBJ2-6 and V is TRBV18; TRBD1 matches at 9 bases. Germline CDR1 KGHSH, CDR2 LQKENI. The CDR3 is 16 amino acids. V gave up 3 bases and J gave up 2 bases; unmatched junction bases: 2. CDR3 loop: CASSPGTGTGANVLTF. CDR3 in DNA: TGTGCCAGCTCACCGGGGACAGGGACTGGGGCCAACGTCCTGACTTTC.

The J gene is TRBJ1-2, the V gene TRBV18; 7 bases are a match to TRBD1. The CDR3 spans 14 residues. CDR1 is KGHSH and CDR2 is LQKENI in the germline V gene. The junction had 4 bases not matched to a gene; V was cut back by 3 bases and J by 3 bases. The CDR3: CASSPGQEYYGYTF. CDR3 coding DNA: TGTGCCAGCTCACCCGGACAGGAGTACTATGGCTACACCTTC. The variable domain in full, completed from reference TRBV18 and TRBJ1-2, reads NAGVMQNPRHLVRRRGQEARLRCSPMKGHSHVYWYRQLPEEGLKFMVYLQKENIIDESGMPKERFSAEFPKEGPSILRIQQVVRGDSAAYFCASSPGQEYYGYTFGSGTRLTVV.

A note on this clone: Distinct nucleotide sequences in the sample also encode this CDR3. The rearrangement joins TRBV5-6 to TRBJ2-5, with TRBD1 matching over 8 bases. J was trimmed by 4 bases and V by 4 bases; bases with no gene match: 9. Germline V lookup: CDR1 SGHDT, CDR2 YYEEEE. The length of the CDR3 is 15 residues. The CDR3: CASSLVAGGRETQYF. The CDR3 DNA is TGTGCCAGCAGCCTTGTTGCAGGGGGCCGAGAGACCCAGTACTTC.

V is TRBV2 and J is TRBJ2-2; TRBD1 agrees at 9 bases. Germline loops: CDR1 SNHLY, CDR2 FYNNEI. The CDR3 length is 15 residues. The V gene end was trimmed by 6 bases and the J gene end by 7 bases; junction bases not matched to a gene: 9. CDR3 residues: CASSAQGAKGGELFF. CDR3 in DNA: TGTGCCAGCAGCGCACAGGGGGCTAAAGGCGGGGAGCTGTTTTTT.

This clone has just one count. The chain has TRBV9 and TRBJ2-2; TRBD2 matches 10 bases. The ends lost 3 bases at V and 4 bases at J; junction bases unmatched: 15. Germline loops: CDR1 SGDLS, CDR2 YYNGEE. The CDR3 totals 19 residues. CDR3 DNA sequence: TGTGCCAGCAGCGGGTCGGGGCTAGCGGGAGTAAGGAGCACCGGGGAGCTGTTTTTT. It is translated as CASSGSGLAGVRSTGELFF.

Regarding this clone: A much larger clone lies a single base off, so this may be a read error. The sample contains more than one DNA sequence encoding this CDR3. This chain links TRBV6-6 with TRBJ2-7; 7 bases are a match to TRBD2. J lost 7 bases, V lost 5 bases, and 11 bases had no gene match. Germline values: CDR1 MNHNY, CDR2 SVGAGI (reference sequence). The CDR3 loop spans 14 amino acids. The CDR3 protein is CASSPRGEIYEQYF. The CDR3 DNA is TGTGCCAGCAGTCCACGGGGGGAGATCTATGAGCAGTACTTC.

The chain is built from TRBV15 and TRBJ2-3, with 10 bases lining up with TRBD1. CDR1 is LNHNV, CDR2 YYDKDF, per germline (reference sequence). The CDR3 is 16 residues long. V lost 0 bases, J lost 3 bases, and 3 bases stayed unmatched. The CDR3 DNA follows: TGTGCCACCAGCAGAGATCGGACAGGGGGGACAGATACGCAGTATTTT. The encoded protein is CATSRDRTGGTDTQYF.

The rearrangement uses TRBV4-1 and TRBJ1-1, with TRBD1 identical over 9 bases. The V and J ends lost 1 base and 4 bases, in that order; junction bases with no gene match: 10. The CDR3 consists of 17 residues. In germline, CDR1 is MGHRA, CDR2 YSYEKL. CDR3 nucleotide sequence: TGCGCCAGCAGCCAAGTATCCGGGACAGGGTTTCGCACTGAAGCTTTCTTT. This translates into CASSQVSGTGFRTEAFF.

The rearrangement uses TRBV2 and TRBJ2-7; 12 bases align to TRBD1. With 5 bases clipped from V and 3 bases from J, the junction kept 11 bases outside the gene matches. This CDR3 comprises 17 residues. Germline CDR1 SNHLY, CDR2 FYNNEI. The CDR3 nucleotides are TGTGCCAGCAGTTCGGGACAGGGGGCCGGGGGTAGCTACGAGCAGTACTTC. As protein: CASSSGQGAGGSYEQYF.

CDR3 nucleotide sequence: TGTGCCAGCAGCTTGGGAAGCGGTAGCGGGACCAAAAACATTCAGTACTTC. Translated, it gives CASSLGSGSGTKNIQYF. The gene calls are TRBV5-4 and TRBJ2-4; TRBD2 aligns across 8 bases. Germline values: CDR1 SGHNT, CDR2 YYREEE (reference sequence). The J segment lost 2 bases and the V segment lost 0 bases, leaving 7 bases of the junction unmatched. CDR3 length: 17 amino acids.

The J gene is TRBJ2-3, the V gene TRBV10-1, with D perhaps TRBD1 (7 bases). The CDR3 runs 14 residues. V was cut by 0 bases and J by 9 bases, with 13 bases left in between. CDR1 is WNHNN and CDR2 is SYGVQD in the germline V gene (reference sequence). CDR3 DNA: TGCGCCAGCAGTGAGTCGACAGGGAGGTCGACGCAGTATTTT. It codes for CASSESTGRSTQYF.

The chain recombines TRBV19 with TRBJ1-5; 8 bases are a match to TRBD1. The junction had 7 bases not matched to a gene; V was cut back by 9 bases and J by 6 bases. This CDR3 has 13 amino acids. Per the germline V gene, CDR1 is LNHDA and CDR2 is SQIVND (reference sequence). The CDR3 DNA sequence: TGTGCCAGCGCGGGACAGGTGGTTCAGCCCCAGCATTTT. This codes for CASAGQVVQPQHF. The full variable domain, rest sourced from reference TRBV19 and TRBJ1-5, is DGGITQSPKYLFRKEGQNVTLSCEQNLNHDAMYWYRQDPGQGLRLIYYSQIVNDFQKGDIAEGYSVSREKKESFPLTVTSAQKNPTAFYLCASAGQVVQPQHFGDGTRLSIL.

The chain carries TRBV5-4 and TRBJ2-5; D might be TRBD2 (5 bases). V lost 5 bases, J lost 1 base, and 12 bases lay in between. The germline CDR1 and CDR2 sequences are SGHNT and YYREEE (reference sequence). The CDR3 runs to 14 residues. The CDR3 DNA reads TGTGCCAGCAGGCCCCCGGAGGCCCAAGAGACCCAGTACTTC. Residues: CASRPPEAQETQYF.

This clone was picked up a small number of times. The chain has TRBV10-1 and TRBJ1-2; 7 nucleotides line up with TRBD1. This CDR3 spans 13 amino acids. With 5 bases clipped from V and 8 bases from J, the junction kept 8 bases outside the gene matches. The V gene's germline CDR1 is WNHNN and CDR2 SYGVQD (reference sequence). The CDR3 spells CASSPTGVNGYTF. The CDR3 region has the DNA TGCGCCAGCAGTCCCACAGGGGTGAACGGCTACACCTTC.

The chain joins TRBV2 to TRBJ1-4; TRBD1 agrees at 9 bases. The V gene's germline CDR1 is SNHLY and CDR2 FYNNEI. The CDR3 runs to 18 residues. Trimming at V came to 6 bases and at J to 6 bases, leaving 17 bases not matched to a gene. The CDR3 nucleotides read TGTGCCAGCAGGACGCCGGGACAGGGAGACTCCGAAGATGAAAAACTGTTTTTT. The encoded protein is CASRTPGQGDSEDEKLFF.

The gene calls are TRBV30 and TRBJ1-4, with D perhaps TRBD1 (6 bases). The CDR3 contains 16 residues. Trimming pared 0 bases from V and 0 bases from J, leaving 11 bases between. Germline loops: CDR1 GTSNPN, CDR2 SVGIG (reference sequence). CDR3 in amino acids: CAWSVGKGATNEKLFF. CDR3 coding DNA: TGTGCCTGGAGTGTCGGGAAGGGGGCAACTAATGAAAAACTGTTTTTT.